This entry features one T cell receptor (beta chain) sequence. The clone's antigen remains unknown. No much larger clonotype is one base removed from it; base qualities were not supplied. The data derive from a study of T-cell memory formation after mild COVID-19 (dated by TCRdb to the early 2020s). Regarding the complete study: TCR sequence clusters from the two donors were largely donor specific. The cohort comprised two young, previously healthy adult volunteers, one female and one male. Longitudinal TCRalpha and TCRbeta repertoire sequencing tracked T-cell clones expanding and contracting after mild COVID-19 in a couple of donors. Summary of the overall study and its limitations: The detection of some responding clones in pre-infection memory suggests that pre-existing cross-reactive memory T cells joined the SARS-CoV-2 response. Balanced CD4/CD8 phenotypes were observed for clones contracting from day 15 to 85, whereas a bias towards CD4+ was observed for a second wave of clones expanding from day 15 to 37. SARS-CoV-2 specificity of the second-wave clones peaking on day 37 was not confirmed. Contracting CD4+ clones turned up mainly in the CM and EM memory subsets, whereas EMRA was where CD8+ clones were enriched. The study covered only two mild cases, and larger cohorts including severe cases with pre-infection samples were considered necessary.

Sequencing was carried out with an Illumina NovaSeq 6000. Using 5'RACE with constant-segment primers, TCRalpha and TCRbeta cDNA libraries were constructed, with sample barcodes and unique molecular identifiers added in the process. RNA was extracted from every sample with Trizol reagent. Library amplification was performed in two PCR steps, and a second sample barcode and Illumina TruSeq adapters were introduced in the second step. Sequencing of libraries was performed on an Illumina NovaSeq with 2 x 150 bp paired-end reads. The original methods were these. Reads were demultiplexed and collapsed into UMI-guided consensus sequences with migec v1.2.7. Using mixcr v2.1.11, UMI consensuses were aligned to TRA and TRB V and J templates and then assembled into clonotypes. A clonotype was counted as expanded or contracted only when both edgeR and NoisET called the clonotype significant, with the noise models trained on biological replicates. For edgeR calls, a false discovery rate-adjusted p below 0.01 and a log2 fold-change threshold of 1 were applied. As an exploratory analysis of dynamics, max-normalized trajectories of the 1000 most abundant clonotypes were examined with PCA combined with hierarchical clustering. The CD4 or CD8 phenotype of responding clones was assigned using the separately sequenced CD4+ and CD8+ repertoires. In-frame beta chains were kept once TCRdb had trimmed the public reads at Q25 with fastp and called clones with MiXCR. Every distinct CDR3 protein forms one entry, paired with its most common genes and DNA. V and J calls and clone size were set by TCRdb, not the authors. The sample yields around 300,000 distinct CDR3 sequences; roughly 15% were counted once. The ten largest account for roughly 20% of the sample.

PBMCs were isolated by Ficoll-Paque density gradient centrifugation. The CDR3, from cysteine to phenylalanine, totals 11 residues. Solely the CDR3 DNA is kept, with 33 bases framed from the first base. CDR1 is given as ENHRY and CDR2 as SYGVKD, both from the germline V gene. V and J are truncated by 9 bases and 5 bases respectively, leaving an intervening sequence of 10 bases. The V gene is TRBV10-3 and the J gene is TRBJ2-5; TRBD2 could be the D gene, as 6 bases match. The sequence was collected from a man in his late teens or twenties who had mild COVID-19 (a few samples of this study predate the infection). The sample titles of this study are shuffled in the database, so cell type and time point are left out; the donor was told from shared clones. Sequenced sample: PBMCs or a T cell subset sorted from them (not recorded which). The encoded CDR3 is CAIRSGETQYF. The bases read TGTGCCATAAGAAGCGGGGAGACCCAGTACTTC.